A single sample gave rise to the 6 T cell receptor beta chains below, sequenced in a study of graft-versus-host responses after intestinal transplantation. The assay was immunoSEQ multiplex PCR, and TCRdb's table has in-frame clones only and misses some. The sample holds about 45,000 clones; around 90% are singletons and the top ten take 4.4%. The sequencing used PBMCs, collected 524 days after transplant. The source is a human patient who received an intestinal transplant, so some T cells may come from the graft donor.

The chain links TRBV29-1 to TRBJ2-7; perhaps D is TRBD1 or TRBD2 (5 bases each). The CDR3 is 13 residues long. The germline gives CDR1 SQVTM, CDR2 ANQGSEA. V lost 1 base to trimming and J lost 3 bases, with 10 bases between them. The CDR3 bases are TGCAGCGTTGAAGGGGGACGGGGCTACGAGCAGTACTTC. Amino acid sequence: CSVEGGRGYEQYF.

The rearrangement joins TRBV28 to TRBJ1-6, with D unresolved. The V end was cut by 7 bases, the J end by 9 bases, with 4 bases between. Germline V gene sequence: CDR1 MDHEN, CDR2 SYDVKM. The CDR3 extends over 10 amino acids. CDR3 DNA: TGTGCCAGCAATGGTTCACCCCTCCACTTT. It is translated as CASNGSPLHF.

This clone is a singleton in its sample. The chain recombines TRBV6-1 with TRBJ2-7, with 10 nucleotides matching TRBD1. CDR1 and CDR2 from the germline V gene are MNHNS and SASEGT. The CDR3 has 14 amino acids. The V segment lost 7 bases and the J segment 3 bases; nucleotides outside the gene matches: 6. DNA of the CDR3: TGTGCCAGCACTTTGGACAGGGGGAACTACGAGCAGTACTTC. Its protein product is CASTLDRGNYEQYF.

The gene calls are TRBV5-4 and TRBJ2-1; possibly TRBD2 for D (6 bases). Germline lookup yields CDR1 SGHNT and CDR2 YYREEE (reference sequence). Trimming pared 5 bases from V and 0 bases from J, leaving 15 bases between. The CDR3 spans 16 residues. Here the CDR3 reads CASSPGTAGSYNEQFF. Here the CDR3 DNA reads TGTGCCAGCAGTCCCGGGACTGCCGGCTCCTACAATGAGCAGTTCTTC.

The chain has TRBV28 and TRBJ1-1; no reliable D call. The V end lost 2 bases, the J end lost 0 bases, and 7 bases lay between the germline ends. The CDR3 covers 14 residues. CDR1 and CDR2 from the germline V gene are MDHEN and SYDVKM. The DNA for the CDR3 is TGTGCCAGCAGTTTACCCGGTATGAACACTGAAGCTTTCTTT. This encodes CASSLPGMNTEAFF.

This chain connects TRBV15 to TRBJ1-4, with a weak D call TRBD1 (5 bases). Looked up from germline, CDR1 is LNHNV and CDR2 is YYDKDF (reference sequence). This CDR3 comprises 14 residues. V lost 3 bases to trimming and J lost 4 bases, with 9 bases between them. The CDR3 is CATSRQGLNEKLFF. The CDR3 bases are TGTGCCACCAGCAGGCAGGGCCTTAATGAAAAACTGTTTTTT.